The T cell receptor beta chain described here comes from a study of vaccination and CD4 T cells after COVID-19. Study overall: The convalescent group had six males, four females, seven Caucasians, two Asians, one multiracial.

The treatment was: approximately nine-day PBMC culture with coronavirus spike peptide pools or control peptides (ViraFEST assay). At the Johns Hopkins FTIC core, DNA taken from cultured CD4+ T cells was sequenced by way of the Oncomine TCR Beta short-read assay. It was from cultured CD4+ T cells that genomic DNA was extracted. One entry per CDR3 protein, called by TCRdb with MiXCR from the PCR reads. The sample carries some 18,000 distinct CDR3 sequences, approximately 61% recorded once. Note on this clonotype: The antigen is unknown.

Material: CD4+ T cells from blood, cultured in vitro, obtained after SARS-CoV-2 vaccination. The receptor was isolated from a human donor who had recovered from COVID-19.

The CDR3 nucleotides read TGTGCCAGCAGCCCCCAGGGGGAATCAGGCTATGGCTACACCTTC. Translation: CASSPQGESGYGYTF. V gene TRBV11-3 combines with J gene TRBJ1-2; the match to TRBD1 covers 7 bases. CDR1 SGHNT and CDR2 YENEEA come from the germline V gene. J gave up 4 bases and V 5 bases, and 10 bases lay outside the gene matches. CDR3 size: 15 residues.